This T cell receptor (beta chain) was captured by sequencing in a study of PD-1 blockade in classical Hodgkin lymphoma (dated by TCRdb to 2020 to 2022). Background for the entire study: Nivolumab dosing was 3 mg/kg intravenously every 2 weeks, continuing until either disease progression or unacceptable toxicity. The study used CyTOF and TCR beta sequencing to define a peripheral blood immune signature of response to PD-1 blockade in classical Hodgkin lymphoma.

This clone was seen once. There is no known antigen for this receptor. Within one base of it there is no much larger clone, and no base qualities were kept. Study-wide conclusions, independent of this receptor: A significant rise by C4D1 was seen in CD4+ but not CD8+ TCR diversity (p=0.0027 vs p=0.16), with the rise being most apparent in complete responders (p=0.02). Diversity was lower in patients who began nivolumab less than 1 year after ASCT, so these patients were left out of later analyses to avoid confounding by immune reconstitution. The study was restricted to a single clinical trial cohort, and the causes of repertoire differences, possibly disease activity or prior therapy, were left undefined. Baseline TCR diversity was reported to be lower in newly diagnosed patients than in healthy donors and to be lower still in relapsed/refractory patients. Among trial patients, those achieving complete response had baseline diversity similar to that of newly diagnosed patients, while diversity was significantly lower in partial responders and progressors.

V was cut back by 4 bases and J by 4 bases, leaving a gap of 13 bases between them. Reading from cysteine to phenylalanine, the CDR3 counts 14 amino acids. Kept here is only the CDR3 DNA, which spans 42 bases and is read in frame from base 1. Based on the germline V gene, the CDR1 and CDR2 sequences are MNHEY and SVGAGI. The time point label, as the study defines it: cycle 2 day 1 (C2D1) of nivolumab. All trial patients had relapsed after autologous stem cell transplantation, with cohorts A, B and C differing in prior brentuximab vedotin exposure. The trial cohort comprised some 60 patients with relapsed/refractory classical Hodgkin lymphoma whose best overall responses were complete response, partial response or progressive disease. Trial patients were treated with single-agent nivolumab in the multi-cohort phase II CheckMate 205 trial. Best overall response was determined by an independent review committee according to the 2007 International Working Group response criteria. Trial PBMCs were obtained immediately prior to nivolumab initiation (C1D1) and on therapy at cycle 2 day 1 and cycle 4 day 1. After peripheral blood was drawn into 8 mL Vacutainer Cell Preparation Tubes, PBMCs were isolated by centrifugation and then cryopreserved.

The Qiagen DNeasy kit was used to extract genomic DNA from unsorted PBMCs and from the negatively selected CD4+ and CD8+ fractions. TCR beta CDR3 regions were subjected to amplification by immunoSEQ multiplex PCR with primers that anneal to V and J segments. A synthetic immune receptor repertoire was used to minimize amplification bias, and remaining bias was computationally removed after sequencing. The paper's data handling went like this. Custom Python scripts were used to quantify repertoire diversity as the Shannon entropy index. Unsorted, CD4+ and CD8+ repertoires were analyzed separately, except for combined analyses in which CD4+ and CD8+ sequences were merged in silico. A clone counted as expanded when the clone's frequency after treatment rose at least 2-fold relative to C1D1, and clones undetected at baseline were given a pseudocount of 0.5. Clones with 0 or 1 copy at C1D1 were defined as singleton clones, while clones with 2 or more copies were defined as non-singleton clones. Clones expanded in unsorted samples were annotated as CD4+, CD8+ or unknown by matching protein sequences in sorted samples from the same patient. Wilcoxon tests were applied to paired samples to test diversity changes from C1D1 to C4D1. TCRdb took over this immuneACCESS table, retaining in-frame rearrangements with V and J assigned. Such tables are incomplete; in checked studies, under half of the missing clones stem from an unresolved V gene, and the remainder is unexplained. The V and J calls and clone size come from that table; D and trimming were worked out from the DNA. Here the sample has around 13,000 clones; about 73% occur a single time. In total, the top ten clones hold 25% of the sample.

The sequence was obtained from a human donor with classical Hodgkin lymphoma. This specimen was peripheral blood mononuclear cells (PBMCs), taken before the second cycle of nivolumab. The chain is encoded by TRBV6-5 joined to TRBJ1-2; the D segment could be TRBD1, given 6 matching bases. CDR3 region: CASSFSGEGYGYTF. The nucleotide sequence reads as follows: TGTGCCAGCAGTTTTTCAGGGGAAGGCTATGGCTACACCTTC.